This T cell receptor (beta chain) was sequenced for a study of PD-L1 blockade in urothelial cancer. Study summary: Male sex and bladder-origin urothelial cancer were recorded for about 85% of the roughly 30 patients. Reported median T cell count for blood samples was 110,000 to 150,000. Analysis of blood occurred 3 weeks (second dose) and 6 weeks after treatment start.

V lost 7 bases, J lost 3 bases, and 3 bases stayed unmatched. From germline, CDR1 is MNHEY and CDR2 SVGAGI. The CDR3 has 12 residues. Here immunoSEQ multiplex PCR was the method, and the copy in TCRdb shows in-frame clones only, minus some. This table holds tens of thousands of clones, around nine tenths found once. Described time point: peripheral blood 6 weeks after treatment start. The chain has TRBV6-5 and TRBJ2-7, with TRBD1 identical over 7 bases. The sequenced sample was PBMCs, obtained around atezolizumab (anti-PD-L1) treatment. The receptor comes from a man in his sixties with urothelial cancer. CDR3 amino acids: CASKAGGYEQYF. In DNA form, the CDR3 reads TGTGCCAGCAAGGCAGGGGGCTACGAGCAGTACTTC.